This TCR beta chain was retrieved from a study of Tregs in tolerant kidney transplant recipients. Whole-study findings and limits: The small number of patients limits these findings pending further validation.

Worth noting for this clone: The antigen remains unidentified.

Clones were sequenced by immunoSEQ multiplex PCR, and TCRdb holds only the in-frame ones, with some missing. The sample has about 68,000 clones; around 83% are singletons. The germline gives CDR1 SNHLY, CDR2 FYNNEI. Trimming removed 0 bases at V and 4 bases at J, with 3 bases between. CDR3 length: 12 amino acids. Sequencing used CD4+ T cells from blood. The J gene is TRBJ2-5, the V gene TRBV2, with D unclear. The TCR was taken from a human donor in good health. CDR3 coding DNA: TGTGCCAGCAGTGAAGCGCTAGAGACCCAGTACTTC. As protein: CASSEALETQYF.